This T cell receptor (beta chain) was identified in a study of OX40 agonist ivuxolimab in advanced cancers. Notes on the study in general: Both CD4+ and CD8+ T cell populations in blood had undergone clonal expansion by week 6 at 0.1 to 3.0 mg/kg.

V dropped 3 bases and J dropped 8 bases, with 23 bases sitting between them. Germline values: CDR1 LNHDA, CDR2 SQIVND (reference sequence). The CDR3 totals 17 residues. The table came from immunoSEQ multiplex PCR; TCRdb's copy has only in-frame clones and leaves some out. The sample records roughly 51,000 clones, 85% to 90% being singletons. This clone appeared a few times. The antigen is unknown. Sequences were derived from CD4+ or CD8+ T cells sorted from blood, sampled in a trial of the OX40 agonist ivuxolimab. This clonotype was obtained from an adult with an advanced solid tumor such as melanoma, head and neck, liver or kidney cancer. The chain has TRBV19 and TRBJ1-5; perhaps TRBD1 as D (6 bases). CDR3 loop: CASSIFSPRQAGKPQHF. Written as DNA, the CDR3 is TGTGCCAGTAGTATCTTTTCCCCCCGACAGGCCGGTAAGCCCCAGCATTTT.